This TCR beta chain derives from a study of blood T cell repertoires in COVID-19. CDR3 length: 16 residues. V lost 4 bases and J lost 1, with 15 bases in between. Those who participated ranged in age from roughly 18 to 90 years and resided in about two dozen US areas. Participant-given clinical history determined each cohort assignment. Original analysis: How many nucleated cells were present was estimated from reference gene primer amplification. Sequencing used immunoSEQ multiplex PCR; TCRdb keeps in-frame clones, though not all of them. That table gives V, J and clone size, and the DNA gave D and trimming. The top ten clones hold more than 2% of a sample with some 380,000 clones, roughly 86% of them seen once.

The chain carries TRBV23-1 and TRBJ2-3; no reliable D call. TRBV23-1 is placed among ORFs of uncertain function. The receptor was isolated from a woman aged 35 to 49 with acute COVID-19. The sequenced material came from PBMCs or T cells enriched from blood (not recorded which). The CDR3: CASSRTSEEGTDTQYF. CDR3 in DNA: TGCGCCAGCAGTCGAACCTCCGAGGAAGGCACAGATACGCAGTATTTT.